These T cell receptor beta chains were read from a single sample in a study of beta chain features in type 1 diabetes. TCRdb keeps only in-frame clones here, not all; method: immunoSEQ multiplex PCR. The sample holds some 350,000 clones, about 10% seen once. Source material: central memory CD4+ T cells from blood. The receptors shown here come from a man aged 30 to 39 with type 1 diabetes. CDR3s include the opening cysteine and the closing phenylalanine or tryptophan. Fields, in order: V gene, clone size, D gene, J gene, CDR3 protein, CDR3 DNA. D genes are given only for firm matches. Clone size is given for some rows only: seen once, a few or many times, or a class if the clone is expanded.

V: TRBV6-1; size: NA; D: TRBD1; J: TRBJ2-3; CDR3: CASTYRGTDTQYF; DNA: TGTGCCAGCACCTACAGGGGGACGGATACGCAGTATTTT
V: TRBV28; size: many; D: TRBD2; J: TRBJ2-2; CDR3: CASSSGLASIAGELFF; DNA: TGTGCCAGCAGTTCGGGACTAGCAAGTATCGCCGGGGAGCTGTTTTTT
V: TRBV12-2; size: few; D: NA; J: TRBJ1-2; CDR3: CASRDPRGYTF; DNA: TGTGCAAGTCGCGACCCTAGGGGCTACACCTTC
V: TRBV4-1; size: NA; D: NA; J: TRBJ2-5; CDR3: CASSQEEEGLSQETQYF; DNA: TGCGCCAGCAGCCAAGAAGAGGAGGGGTTGTCCCAAGAGACCCAGTACTTC
V: TRBV15; size: NA; D: TRBD2; J: TRBJ2-1; CDR3: CATSRAGGGYNEQFF; DNA: TGTGCCACCAGCAGAGCGGGAGGAGGTTACAATGAGCAGTTCTTC
V: TRBV28; size: few; D: NA; J: TRBJ1-2; CDR3: CASSLEGVAYGYTF; DNA: TGTGCCAGCAGTTTAGAGGGGGTAGCCTATGGCTACACCTTC
V: TRBV10-3; size: few; D: NA; J: TRBJ1-2; CDR3: CAAYRAGYGYTF; DNA: TGTGCCGCCTACAGGGCCGGCTATGGCTACACCTTC
V: TRBV9; size: many; D: NA; J: TRBJ1-3; CDR3: CASSVGGPGNTIYF; DNA: TGTGCCAGCAGCGTAGGAGGTCCTGGAAACACCATATATTTT
V: TRBV7-3; size: few; D: NA; J: TRBJ2-5; CDR3: CASSSGFQETQYF; DNA: TGTGCCAGCAGTTCAGGGTTCCAAGAGACCCAGTACTTC
V: TRBV7-2; size: NA; D: NA; J: TRBJ1-1; CDR3: CASSNNRREAFF; DNA: TGTGCCAGCAGCAATAATAGGCGTGAAGCTTTCTTT
V: TRBV27; size: NA; D: TRBD1; J: TRBJ1-2; CDR3: CASSKNRDRGPLGYTF; DNA: TGTGCCAGCAGTAAGAACCGGGACAGGGGGCCGTTGGGCTACACCTTC
V: TRBV19; size: NA; D: TRBD1; J: TRBJ2-7; CDR3: CASSTLSGTGGHEQYF; DNA: TGTGCCAGTAGTACGCTTTCCGGGACAGGGGGCCACGAGCAGTACTTC
V: TRBV7-2; size: few; D: TRBD2; J: TRBJ2-7; CDR3: CASSPRMAGGHEQYF; DNA: TGTGCCAGCAGCCCCCGGATGGCGGGGGGGCACGAGCAGTACTTC
V: TRBV5-8; size: NA; D: TRBD1; J: TRBJ2-2; CDR3: CASSSTYGDRDTGELFF; DNA: TGTGCCAGCAGCTCTACTTATGGCGACAGGGACACCGGGGAGCTGTTTTTT
V: TRBV5-8; size: NA; D: NA; J: TRBJ2-1; CDR3: CASSVDYRAAEQFF; DNA: TGTGCCAGCAGCGTGGACTATCGCGCGGCTGAGCAGTTCTTC
V: TRBV29-1; size: many; D: NA; J: TRBJ1-4; CDR3: CSVENPSNEKLFF; DNA: TGCAGCGTTGAAAACCCTTCTAATGAAAAACTGTTTTTT
V: TRBV6-6; size: NA; D: NA; J: TRBJ1-2; CDR3: CASSLAGTRGDYGYTF; DNA: TGTGCCAGCAGTCTCGCCGGGACCCGGGGAGACTATGGCTACACCTTC
V: TRBV10-3; size: NA; D: NA; J: TRBJ1-2; CDR3: CASSTPLGGYTF; DNA: TGTGCCAGCAGCACCCCACTAGGTGGCTACACCTTC